What follows is one TCR beta chain and its context. What it binds is not known. The CDR3 extends over 11 amino acids. The germline CDR1 and CDR2 sequences are GTSNPN and SVGIG (reference sequence). Deletions cut 0 bases from V and 5 bases from J, with 4 bases between. The record originates from a study of response to subunit inactivated influenza vaccine. General study results and limits: That few new T cells are recruited by each seasonal influenza vaccination was the authors' suggestion.

Each CDR3 protein gets one entry after TCRdb re-called the RT-PCR reads with MiXCR. The table lists about 700,000 distinct CDR3 sequences, 13% to 15% of them singletons. This chain joins TRBV30 and TRBJ2-5, with unresolved D. The receptor was derived from a man aged 45-65 years who received an inactivated influenza vaccine. This sample comprised PBMCs from blood, obtained 14 days before vaccination. Written as DNA, the CDR3 is TGTGCCTGGAGTGTACGGGAGACCCAGTACTTC. Translated, it gives CAWSVRETQYF.